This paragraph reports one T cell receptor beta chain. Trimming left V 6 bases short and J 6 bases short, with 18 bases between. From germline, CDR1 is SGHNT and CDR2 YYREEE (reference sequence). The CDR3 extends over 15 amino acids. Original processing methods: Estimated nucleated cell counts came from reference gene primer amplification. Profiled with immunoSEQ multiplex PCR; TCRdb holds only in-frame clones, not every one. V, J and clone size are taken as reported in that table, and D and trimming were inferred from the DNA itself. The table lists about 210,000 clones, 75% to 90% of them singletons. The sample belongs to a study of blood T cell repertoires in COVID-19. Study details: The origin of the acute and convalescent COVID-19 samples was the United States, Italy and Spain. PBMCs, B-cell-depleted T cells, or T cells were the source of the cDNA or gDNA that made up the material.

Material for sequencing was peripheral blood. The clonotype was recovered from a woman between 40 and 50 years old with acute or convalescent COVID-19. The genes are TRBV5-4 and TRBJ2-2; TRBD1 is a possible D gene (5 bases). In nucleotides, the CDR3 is TGTGCCAGCACAGGGCCAGGATTTTTGGCCGGGGAGCTGTTTTTT. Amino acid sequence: CASTGPGFLAGELFF.